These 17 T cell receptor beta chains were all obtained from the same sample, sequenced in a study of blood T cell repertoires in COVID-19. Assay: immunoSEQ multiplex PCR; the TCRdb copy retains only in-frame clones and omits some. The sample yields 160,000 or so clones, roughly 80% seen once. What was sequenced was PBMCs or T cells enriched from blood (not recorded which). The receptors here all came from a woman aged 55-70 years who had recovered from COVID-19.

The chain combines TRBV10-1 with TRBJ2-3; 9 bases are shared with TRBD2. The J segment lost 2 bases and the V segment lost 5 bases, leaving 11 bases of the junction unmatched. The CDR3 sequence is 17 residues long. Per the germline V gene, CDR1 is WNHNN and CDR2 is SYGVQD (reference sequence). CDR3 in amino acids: CASSTTQRGAYTDTQYF. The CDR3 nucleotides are TGCGCCAGCAGTACTACCCAGCGGGGGGCCTACACAGATACGCAGTATTTT.

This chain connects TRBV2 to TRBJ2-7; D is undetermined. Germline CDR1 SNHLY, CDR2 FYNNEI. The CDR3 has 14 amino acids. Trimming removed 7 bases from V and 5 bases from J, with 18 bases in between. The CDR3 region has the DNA TGTGCCAGCACCCCCCACTCGTCGAGCAACGAGCAGTACTTC. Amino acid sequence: CASTPHSSSNEQYF.

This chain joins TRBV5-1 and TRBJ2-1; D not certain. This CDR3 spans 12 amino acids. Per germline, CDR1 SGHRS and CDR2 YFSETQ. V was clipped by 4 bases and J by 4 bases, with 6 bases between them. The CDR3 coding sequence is TGCGCCAGCAGCATCTTGTACAATGAGCAGTTCTTC. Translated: CASSILYNEQFF.

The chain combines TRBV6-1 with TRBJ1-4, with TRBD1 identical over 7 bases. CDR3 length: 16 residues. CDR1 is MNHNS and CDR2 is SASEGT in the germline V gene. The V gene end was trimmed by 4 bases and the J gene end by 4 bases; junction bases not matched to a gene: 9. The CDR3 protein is CASSGSRQGLNEKLFF. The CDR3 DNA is TGTGCCAGCAGTGGGAGTAGACAGGGTCTTAATGAAAAACTGTTTTTT.

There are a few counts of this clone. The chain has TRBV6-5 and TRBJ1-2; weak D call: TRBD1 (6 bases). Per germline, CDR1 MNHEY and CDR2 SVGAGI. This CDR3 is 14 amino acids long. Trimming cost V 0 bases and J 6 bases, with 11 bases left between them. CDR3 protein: CASSYSITGNGYTF. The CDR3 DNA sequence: TGTGCCAGCAGTTACTCGATAACAGGGAATGGCTACACCTTC.

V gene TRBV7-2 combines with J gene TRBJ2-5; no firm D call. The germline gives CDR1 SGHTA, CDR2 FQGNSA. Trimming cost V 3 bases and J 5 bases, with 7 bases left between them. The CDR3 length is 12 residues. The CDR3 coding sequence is TGTGCCAGCAGCTTCATCGAGGAGACCCAGTACTTC. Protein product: CASSFIEETQYF. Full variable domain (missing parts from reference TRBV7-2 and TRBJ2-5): GAGVSQSPSNKVTEKGKDVELRCDPISGHTALYWYRQSLGQGLEFLIYFQGNSAPDKSGLPSDRFSAERTGGSVSTLTIQRTQQEDSAVYLCASSFIEETQYFGPGTRLLVL.

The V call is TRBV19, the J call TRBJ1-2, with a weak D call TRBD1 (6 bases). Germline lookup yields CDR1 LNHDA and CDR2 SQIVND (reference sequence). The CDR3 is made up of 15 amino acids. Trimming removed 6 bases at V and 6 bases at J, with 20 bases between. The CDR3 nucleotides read TGTGCCAGTAGCCTCCTAAGTACAGGGAAGGATGGCTACACCTTC. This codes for CASSLLSTGKDGYTF.

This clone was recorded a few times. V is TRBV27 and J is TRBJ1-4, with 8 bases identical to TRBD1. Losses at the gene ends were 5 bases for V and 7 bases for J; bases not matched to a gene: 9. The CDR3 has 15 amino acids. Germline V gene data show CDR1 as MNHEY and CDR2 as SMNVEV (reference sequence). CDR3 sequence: CASSKAAGGSEKLFF. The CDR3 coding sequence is TGTGCCAGCAGTAAGGCCGCAGGGGGCAGTGAAAAACTGTTTTTT.

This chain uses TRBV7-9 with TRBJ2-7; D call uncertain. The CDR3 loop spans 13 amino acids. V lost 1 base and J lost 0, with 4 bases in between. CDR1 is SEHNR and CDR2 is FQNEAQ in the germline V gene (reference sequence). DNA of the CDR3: TGTGCCAGCAGCTTAGGGGCCTCCTACGAGCAGTACTTC. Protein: CASSLGASYEQYF. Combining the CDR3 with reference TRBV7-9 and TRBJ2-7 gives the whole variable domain DTGVSQNPRHKITKRGQNVTFRCDPISEHNRLYWYRQTLGQGPEFLTYFQNEAQLEKSRLLSDRFSAERPKGSFSTLEIQRTEQGDSAMYLCASSLGASYEQYFGPGTRLTVT.

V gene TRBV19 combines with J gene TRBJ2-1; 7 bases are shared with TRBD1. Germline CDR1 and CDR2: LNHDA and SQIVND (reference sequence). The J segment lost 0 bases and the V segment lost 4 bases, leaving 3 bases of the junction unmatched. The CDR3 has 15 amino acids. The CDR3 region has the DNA TGTGCCAGTAGTAGGGACAGTAGCTCCTACAATGAGCAGTTCTTC. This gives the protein CASSRDSSSYNEQFF.

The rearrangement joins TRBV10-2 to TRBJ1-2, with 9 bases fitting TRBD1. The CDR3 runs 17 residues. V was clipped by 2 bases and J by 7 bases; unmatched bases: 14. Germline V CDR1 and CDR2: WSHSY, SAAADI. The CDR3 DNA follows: TGCGCCAGCAGTGAGGCAAGACCGGGACAGGGTCTCGGTGGCTACACCTTC. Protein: CASSEARPGQGLGGYTF.

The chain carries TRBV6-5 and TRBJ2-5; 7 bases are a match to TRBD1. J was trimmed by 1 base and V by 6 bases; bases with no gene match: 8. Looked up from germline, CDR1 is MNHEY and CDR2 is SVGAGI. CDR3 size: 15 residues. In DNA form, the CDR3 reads TGTGCCAGCAGCGTTGGACAGGCCCCCCAAGAGACCCAGTACTTC. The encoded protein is CASSVGQAPQETQYF.

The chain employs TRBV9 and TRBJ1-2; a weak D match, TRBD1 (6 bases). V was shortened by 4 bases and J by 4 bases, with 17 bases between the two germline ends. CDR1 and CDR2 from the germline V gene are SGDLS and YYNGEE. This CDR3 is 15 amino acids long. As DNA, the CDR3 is TGTGCCAGCAGCCCCAGGACGCGGGGGGCCTATGGCTACACCTTC. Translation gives CASSPRTRGAYGYTF.

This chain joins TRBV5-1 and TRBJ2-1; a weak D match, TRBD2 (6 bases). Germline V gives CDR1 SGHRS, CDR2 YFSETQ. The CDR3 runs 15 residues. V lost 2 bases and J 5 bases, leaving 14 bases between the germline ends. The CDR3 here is CASSLGGPLNNEQFF. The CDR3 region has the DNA TGCGCCAGCAGCTTAGGAGGGCCACTCAACAATGAGCAGTTCTTC.

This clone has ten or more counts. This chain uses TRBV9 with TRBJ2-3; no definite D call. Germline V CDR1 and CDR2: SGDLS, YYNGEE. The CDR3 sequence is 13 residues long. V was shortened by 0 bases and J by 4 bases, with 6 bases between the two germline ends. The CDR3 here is CASSVALADTQYF. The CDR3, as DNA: TGTGCCAGCAGCGTAGCTCTAGCAGATACGCAGTATTTT.

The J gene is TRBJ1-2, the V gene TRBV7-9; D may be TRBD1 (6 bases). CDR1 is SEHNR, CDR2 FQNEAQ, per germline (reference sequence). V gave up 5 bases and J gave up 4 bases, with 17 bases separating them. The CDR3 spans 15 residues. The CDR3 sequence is CASSIRRTEVYGYTF. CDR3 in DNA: TGTGCCAGCAGCATCCGAAGGACAGAGGTCTATGGCTACACCTTC.

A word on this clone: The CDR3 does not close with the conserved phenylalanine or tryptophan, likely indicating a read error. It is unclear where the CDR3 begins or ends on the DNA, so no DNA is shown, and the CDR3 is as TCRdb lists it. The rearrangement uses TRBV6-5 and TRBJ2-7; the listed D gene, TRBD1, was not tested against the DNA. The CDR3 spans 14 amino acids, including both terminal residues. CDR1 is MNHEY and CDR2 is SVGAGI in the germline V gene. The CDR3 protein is CASSQGNLGASLYL.